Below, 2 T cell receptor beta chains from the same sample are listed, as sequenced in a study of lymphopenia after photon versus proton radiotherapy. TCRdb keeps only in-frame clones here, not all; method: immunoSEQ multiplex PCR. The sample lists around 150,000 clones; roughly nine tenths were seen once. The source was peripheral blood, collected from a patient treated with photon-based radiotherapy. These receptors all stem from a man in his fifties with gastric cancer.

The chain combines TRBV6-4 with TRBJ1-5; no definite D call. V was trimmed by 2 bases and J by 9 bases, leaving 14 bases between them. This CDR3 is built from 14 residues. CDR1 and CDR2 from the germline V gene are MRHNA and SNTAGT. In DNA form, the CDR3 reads TGTGCCAGCAGTGACCTCCCTGGGCTAGCGCCCCAGCATTTT. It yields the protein CASSDLPGLAPQHF.

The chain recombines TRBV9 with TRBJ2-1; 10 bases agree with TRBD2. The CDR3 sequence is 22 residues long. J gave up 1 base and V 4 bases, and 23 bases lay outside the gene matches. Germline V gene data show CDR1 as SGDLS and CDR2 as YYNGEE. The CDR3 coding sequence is TGTGCCAGCAGCAATGCACCTGCTAGCGGGAGAGGTTACGGGGGGTCCTACAATGAGCAGTTCTTC. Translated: CASSNAPASGRGYGGSYNEQFF.